These T cell receptor beta chains were read from a single sample in a study of T-cell memory formation after mild COVID-19. Using its own MiXCR run on the 5' RACE reads, TCRdb lists one record per CDR3 protein. This table has 200,000 to 300,000 distinct CDR3 sequences, over 15% appearing once. The source material was PBMCs or a T cell subset sorted from them (not recorded which). The receptors were gathered from an adult woman who had mild COVID-19 (a few samples of this study predate the infection). Cell type and time point are not known. CDR3s leave out the opening cysteine and the closing phenylalanine or tryptophan. Fields, in order: J gene, V gene, CDR3 protein.

j_gene: TRBJ1-2
v_gene: TRBV4-1
CDR3aa: ASSQTGDRGWNGYT

j_gene: TRBJ2-3
v_gene: TRBV20-1
CDR3aa: SARRRTDTQY

j_gene: TRBJ2-1
v_gene: TRBV18
CDR3aa: ASSRSGAGNEQF

j_gene: TRBJ2-7
v_gene: TRBV7-2
CDR3aa: ASSQSNSYEQY

j_gene: TRBJ2-5
v_gene: TRBV12-3/TRBV12-4
CDR3aa: ASSRGGWETQY

j_gene: TRBJ1-6
v_gene: TRBV18
CDR3aa: ASSPTVGVDSPLH

j_gene: TRBJ2-5
v_gene: TRBV20-1
CDR3aa: SAGTGRKETQY

j_gene: TRBJ2-1
v_gene: TRBV3-1
CDR3aa: ASSQGVSINEQF

j_gene: TRBJ2-2
v_gene: TRBV4-2
CDR3aa: ASSRFAGGKTGELF

j_gene: TRBJ2-1
v_gene: TRBV7-2
CDR3aa: ASSLRALFNEQF

j_gene: TRBJ1-4
v_gene: TRBV7-6
CDR3aa: ASSLRVQEKLF

j_gene: TRBJ2-7
v_gene: TRBV29-1
CDR3aa: SVGGTVTYEQY

j_gene: TRBJ2-1
v_gene: TRBV18
CDR3aa: ASSPGGLTYNEQF

j_gene: TRBJ2-7
v_gene: TRBV7-2
CDR3aa: ASSFQATSGMSSYEQY

j_gene: TRBJ1-2
v_gene: TRBV27
CDR3aa: ASSLSGSANYGYT

j_gene: TRBJ1-2
v_gene: TRBV6-6
CDR3aa: ASTGDRSNYGYT

j_gene: TRBJ1-1
v_gene: TRBV7-2
CDR3aa: ASTPLRGMAEAF

j_gene: TRBJ2-1
v_gene: TRBV9
CDR3aa: ASSVVTSGRGHDEQF

j_gene: TRBJ2-3
v_gene: TRBV5-5
CDR3aa: ASSLELAGLNTQY

j_gene: TRBJ2-1
v_gene: TRBV6-5
CDR3aa: ASSAREGEQF

j_gene: TRBJ1-2
v_gene: TRBV7-9
CDR3aa: ASSSIDRDKHYGYT

j_gene: TRBJ2-1
v_gene: TRBV12-3/TRBV12-4
CDR3aa: ASSFRQGANNEQF

j_gene: TRBJ2-2
v_gene: TRBV5-1
CDR3aa: ASSSQGKGDTGELF

j_gene: TRBJ2-7
v_gene: TRBV20-1
CDR3aa: SARDLAGPYEQY

j_gene: TRBJ2-7
v_gene: TRBV7-8
CDR3aa: ASSLMGRGMGSYEQY

j_gene: TRBJ1-1
v_gene: TRBV20-1
CDR3aa: SAKGVLTEAF

j_gene: TRBJ2-7
v_gene: TRBV6-2/TRBV6-3
CDR3aa: ASRDRGGHSLFYEQY

j_gene: TRBJ2-2
v_gene: TRBV4-1
CDR3aa: ASSQGIASGELF

j_gene: TRBJ1-1
v_gene: TRBV5-8
CDR3aa: ASSKIRGSNTEAF

j_gene: TRBJ2-1
v_gene: TRBV6-2/TRBV6-3
CDR3aa: ASSGTGMSYNEQF

j_gene: TRBJ2-2
v_gene: TRBV12-3/TRBV12-4
CDR3aa: ASSPNGLMPGELF

j_gene: TRBJ2-3
v_gene: TRBV20-1
CDR3aa: SASAPGLAGSSRRDTQY

j_gene: TRBJ2-2
v_gene: TRBV29-1
CDR3aa: SVDRRAGELF

j_gene: TRBJ2-3
v_gene: TRBV4-3
CDR3aa: ASSQARADTQY

j_gene: TRBJ2-2
v_gene: TRBV4-2
CDR3aa: ASSLPGRSTWELF

j_gene: TRBJ1-1
v_gene: TRBV7-9
CDR3aa: ASSPTGASEAF

j_gene: TRBJ2-7
v_gene: TRBV20-1
CDR3aa: SARDPAQGVYEQY

j_gene: TRBJ2-6
v_gene: TRBV5-1
CDR3aa: ASSSPGSGANVLT

j_gene: TRBJ1-5
v_gene: TRBV20-1
CDR3aa: SAKATSNQPQH

j_gene: TRBJ2-7
v_gene: TRBV27
CDR3aa: ASSFQLAGAYEQY

j_gene: TRBJ2-3
v_gene: TRBV15
CDR3aa: ATSRDMWTNTDTQY

j_gene: TRBJ2-7
v_gene: TRBV3-1
CDR3aa: ASSQEAWYEQY